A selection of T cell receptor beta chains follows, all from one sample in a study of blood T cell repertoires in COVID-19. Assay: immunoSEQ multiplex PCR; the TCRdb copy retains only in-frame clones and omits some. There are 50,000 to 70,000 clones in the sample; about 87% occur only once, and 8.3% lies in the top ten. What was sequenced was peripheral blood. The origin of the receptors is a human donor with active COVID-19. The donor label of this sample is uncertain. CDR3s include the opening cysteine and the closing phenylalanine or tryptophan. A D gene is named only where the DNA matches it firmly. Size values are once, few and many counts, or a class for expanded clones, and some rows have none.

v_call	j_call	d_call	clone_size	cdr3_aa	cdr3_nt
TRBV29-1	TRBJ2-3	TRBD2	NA	CSVEDQLSGRARDTQYF	TGCAGCGTTGAAGATCAGCTTAGCGGGAGGGCCAGAGATACGCAGTATTTT
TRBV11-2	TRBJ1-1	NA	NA	CASSLGVGARGTEAFF	TGTGCCAGCAGCTTAGGGGTAGGGGCGAGAGGCACTGAAGCTTTCTTT
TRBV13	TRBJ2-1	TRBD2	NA	CASSPGTSGRASYNEQFF	TGTGCCAGCAGCCCCGGGACTAGCGGGAGGGCCTCCTACAATGAGCAGTTCTTC
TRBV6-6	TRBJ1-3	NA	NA	CASRSDRTLSGNTIYF	TGTGCCAGCAGGAGCGACAGGACCCTCTCTGGAAACACCATATATTTT
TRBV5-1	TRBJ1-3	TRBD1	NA	CASSLASTGVGNTIYF	TGCGCCAGCAGCTTGGCTTCGACAGGGGTCGGAAACACCATATATTTT
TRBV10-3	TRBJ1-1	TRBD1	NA	CAISEFRAGQGATEAFF	TGTGCCATCAGTGAGTTCAGAGCCGGACAGGGGGCCACTGAAGCTTTCTTT
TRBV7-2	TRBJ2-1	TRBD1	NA	CASRNDRGSYNEQFF	TGTGCCAGCAGAAATGACAGGGGCTCCTACAATGAGCAGTTCTTC
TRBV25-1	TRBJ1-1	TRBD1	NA	CASMRTGGTEAFF	TGTGCCAGCATGAGGACAGGCGGCACTGAAGCTTTCTTT
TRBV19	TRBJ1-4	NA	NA	CASSILGAATNEKLFF	TGTGCCAGTAGTATTTTGGGGGCGGCAACTAATGAAAAACTGTTTTTT
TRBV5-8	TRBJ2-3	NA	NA	CASSRLGPLETQYF	TGTGCCAGCAGCCGTCTGGGGCCCCTGGAGACGCAGTATTTT
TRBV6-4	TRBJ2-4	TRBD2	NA	CASSLITSGFRGNIQYF	TGTGCCAGCAGTCTTATAACTAGCGGGTTCCGGGGAAACATTCAGTACTTC
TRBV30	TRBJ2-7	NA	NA	CAWRRAGTYEQYF	TGTGCCTGGAGGCGGGCGGGGACTTACGAGCAGTACTTC
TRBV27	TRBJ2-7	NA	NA	CASSFRGNQPYEQYF	TGTGCCAGCAGTTTTAGGGGAAACCAACCTTACGAGCAGTACTTC
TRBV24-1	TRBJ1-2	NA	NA	CAIDLQVLTHGYTF	TGTGCCATCGATTTACAGGTGCTAACTCATGGCTACACCTTC
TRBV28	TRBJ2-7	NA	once	CASRPFGLRVRDNYSYEQYF	TGTGCCAGCAGACCTTTTGGGCTTAGGGTCCGGGACAACTACTCCTACGAGCAGTACTTC
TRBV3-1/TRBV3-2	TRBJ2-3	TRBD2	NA	CASSPRLAGGIDTQYF	TGTGCCAGCAGCCCCCGACTAGCCGGAGGGATAGATACGCAGTATTTT
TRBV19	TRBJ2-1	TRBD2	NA	CASSMGIAGKQFF	TGTGCCAGTAGTATGGGTATAGCGGGCAAGCAGTTCTTC
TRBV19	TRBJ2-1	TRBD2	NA	CASSQTSGPGHEQFF	TGTGCCAGTAGTCAGACTAGCGGCCCGGGGCATGAGCAGTTCTTC
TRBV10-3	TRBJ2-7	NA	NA	CAIRAGTSTYEQYF	TGTGCCATCAGAGCCGGGACTTCCACCTACGAGCAGTACTTC
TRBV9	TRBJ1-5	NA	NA	CASSPLDQPQHF	TGTGCCAGCAGCCCATTAGATCAGCCCCAGCATTTT
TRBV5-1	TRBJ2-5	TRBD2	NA	CASSFTSGKQETQYF	TGCGCCAGCAGCTTCACTAGCGGAAAACAAGAGACCCAGTACTTC
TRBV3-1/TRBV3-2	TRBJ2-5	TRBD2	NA	CASSQVWGGVHQETQYF	TGTGCCAGCAGCCAAGTTTGGGGAGGGGTCCACCAAGAGACCCAGTACTTC
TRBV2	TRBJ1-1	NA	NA	CASSPSGLKNTEAFF	TGTGCCAGCAGCCCCTCGGGACTAAAGAACACTGAAGCTTTCTTT
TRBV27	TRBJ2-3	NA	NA	CASSLVATLYTDTQYF	TGTGCCAGCAGTTTAGTGGCGACTCTTTACACAGATACGCAGTATTTT
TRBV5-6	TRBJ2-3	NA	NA	CASRHTTDTQYF	TGTGCCAGCAGACATACCACAGATACGCAGTATTTT
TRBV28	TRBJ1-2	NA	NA	CASSLTAGLGGYTF	TGTGCCAGCAGTTTAACTGCAGGGTTAGGTGGCTACACCTTC
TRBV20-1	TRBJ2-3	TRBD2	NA	CSASNLAGVGTDTQYF	TGCAGTGCTAGTAACCTAGCGGGAGTGGGGACAGATACGCAGTATTTT